Sequencing of this T cell receptor beta chain was carried out in a study of cytomegalovirus exposure and HLA in healthy donors. Study results and caveats: The likely origin of a cluster of highly shared sequence variants was a sequencing artifact. With later analysis, a missense DCLRE1C variant became linked to TCR beta V- and J-gene trimming. Using a false discovery rate of 0.05, a later analysis showed that approximately 16,000 TCR beta sequences were associated with HLA alleles. A later look showed TCR association rates differing by HLA locus, highest for DRB1 and lowest for HLA-C.

Comment on this clone: As yet, its antigen is unknown.

This CDR3 contains 15 residues. Trimming cost V 1 base and J 1 base, with 8 bases left between them. Germline CDR1 SGHTA, CDR2 FQGNSA. The PCR had 60 Vbeta and 13 Jbeta primers. Clones were read by immunoSEQ multiplex PCR, and TCRdb kept only the in-frame ones, dropping some. In the table there are 150,000 to 200,000 clones, 80% of which are singletons. The V and J genes are TRBV7-2 and TRBJ2-1; D is uncertain. The TCR sequence derives from a man aged 18-30 years in good health and CMV-seropositive. Sequenced input: PBMCs. CDR3 bases: TGTGCCAGCAGCTTAGTAGTTATTTCCTACAATGAGCAGTTCTTC. Residues: CASSLVVISYNEQFF.